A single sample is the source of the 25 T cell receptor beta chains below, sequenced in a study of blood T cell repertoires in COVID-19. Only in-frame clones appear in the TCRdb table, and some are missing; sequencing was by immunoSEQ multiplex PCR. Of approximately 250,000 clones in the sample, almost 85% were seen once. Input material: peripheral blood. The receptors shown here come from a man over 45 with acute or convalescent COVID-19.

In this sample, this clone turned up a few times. CDR3 sequence: CASSPTSGDNEQFF. CDR3 nucleotide sequence: TGTGCCAGCAGTCCAACTAGCGGGGACAATGAGCAGTTCTTC. The chain combines TRBV2 with TRBJ2-1; 10 nucleotides agree with TRBD2. Germline-derived CDR1 and CDR2 are SNHLY and FYNNEI. V lost 5 bases to trimming and J lost 5 bases; unmatched junction nucleotides: 3. CDR3 length: 14 amino acids.

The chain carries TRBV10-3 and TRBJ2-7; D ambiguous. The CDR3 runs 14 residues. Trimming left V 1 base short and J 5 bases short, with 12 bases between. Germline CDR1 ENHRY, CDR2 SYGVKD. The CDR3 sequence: CAISELASLNEQYF. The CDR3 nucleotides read TGTGCCATCAGTGAGTTGGCATCCCTTAACGAGCAGTACTTC.

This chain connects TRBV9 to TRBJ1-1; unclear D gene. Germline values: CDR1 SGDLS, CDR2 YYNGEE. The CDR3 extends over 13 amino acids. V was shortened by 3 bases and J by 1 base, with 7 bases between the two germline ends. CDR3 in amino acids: CASSDTPNTEAFF. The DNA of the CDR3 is TGTGCCAGCAGCGATACACCGAACACTGAAGCTTTCTTT. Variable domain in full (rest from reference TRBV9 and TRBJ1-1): DSGVTQTPKHLITATGQRVTLRCSPRSGDLSVYWYQQSLDQGLQFLIQYYNGEERAKGNILERFSAQQFPDLHSELNLSSLELGDSALYFCASSDTPNTEAFFGQGTRLTVV.

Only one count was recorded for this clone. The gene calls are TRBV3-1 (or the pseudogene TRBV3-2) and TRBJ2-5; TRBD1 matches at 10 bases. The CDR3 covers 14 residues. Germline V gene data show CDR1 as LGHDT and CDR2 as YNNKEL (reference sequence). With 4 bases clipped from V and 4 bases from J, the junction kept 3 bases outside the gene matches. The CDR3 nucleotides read TGTGCCAGCAGCCGGAGACAGGGGGCAGAGACCCAGTACTTC. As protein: CASSRRQGAETQYF.

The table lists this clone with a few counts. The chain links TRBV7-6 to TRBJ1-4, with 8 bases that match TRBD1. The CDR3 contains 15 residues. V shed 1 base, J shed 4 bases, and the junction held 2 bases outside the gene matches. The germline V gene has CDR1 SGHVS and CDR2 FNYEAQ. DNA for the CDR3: TGTGCCAGCAGCTTAGGAGGACAGGGTAATGAAAAACTGTTTTTT. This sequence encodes CASSLGGQGNEKLFF.

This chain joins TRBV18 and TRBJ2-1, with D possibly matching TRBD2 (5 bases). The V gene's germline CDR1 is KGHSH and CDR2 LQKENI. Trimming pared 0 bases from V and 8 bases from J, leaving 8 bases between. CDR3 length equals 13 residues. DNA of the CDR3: TGTGCCAGCTCACCACCGCCAGCGGATGAGCAGTTCTTC. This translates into CASSPPPADEQFF.

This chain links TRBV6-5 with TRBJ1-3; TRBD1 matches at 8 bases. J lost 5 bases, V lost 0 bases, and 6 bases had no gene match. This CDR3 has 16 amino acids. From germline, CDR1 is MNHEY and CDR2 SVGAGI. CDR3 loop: CASSYSRAGGRNTIYF. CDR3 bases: TGTGCCAGCAGTTACTCGAGGGCAGGGGGCAGAAACACCATATATTTT.

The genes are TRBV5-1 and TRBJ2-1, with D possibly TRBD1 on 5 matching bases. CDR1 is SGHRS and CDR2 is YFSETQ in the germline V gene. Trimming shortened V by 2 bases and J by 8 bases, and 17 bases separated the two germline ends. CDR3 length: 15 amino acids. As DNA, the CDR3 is TGCGCCAGCAGCTTTCAAGGTTTTGGGGCAGATGAGCAGTTCTTC. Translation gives CASSFQGFGADEQFF.

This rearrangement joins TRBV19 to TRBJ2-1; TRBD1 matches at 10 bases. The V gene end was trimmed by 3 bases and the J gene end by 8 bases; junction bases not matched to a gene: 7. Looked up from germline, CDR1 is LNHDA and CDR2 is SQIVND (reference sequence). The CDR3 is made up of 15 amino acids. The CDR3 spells CASSIAPGQGYEQFF. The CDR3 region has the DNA TGTGCCAGTAGTATCGCCCCGGGACAGGGGTATGAGCAGTTCTTC.

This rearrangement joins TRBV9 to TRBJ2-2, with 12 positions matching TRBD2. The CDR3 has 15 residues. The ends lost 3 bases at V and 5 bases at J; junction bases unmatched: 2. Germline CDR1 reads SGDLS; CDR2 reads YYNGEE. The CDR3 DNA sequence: TGTGCCAGCAGCGGCGGACTAGCGGGAACCGGGGAGCTGTTTTTT. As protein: CASSGGLAGTGELFF.

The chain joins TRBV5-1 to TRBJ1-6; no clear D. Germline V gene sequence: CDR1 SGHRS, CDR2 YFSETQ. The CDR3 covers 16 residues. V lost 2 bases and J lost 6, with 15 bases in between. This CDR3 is CASSLRTRTLNSPLHF. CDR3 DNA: TGCGCCAGCAGCTTACGGACCCGGACTCTTAATTCACCCCTCCACTTT.

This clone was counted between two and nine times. The CDR3 sequence: CASSQGGYNEKLFF. The CDR3 nucleotides are TGCGCCAGCAGCCAAGGAGGGTATAATGAAAAACTGTTTTTT. The rearrangement uses TRBV4-1 and TRBJ1-4; D remains ambiguous. The V gene lost 1 base and the J gene lost 4 bases, with 7 bases spanning the gap. This CDR3 has 14 amino acids. Germline CDR1 and CDR2: MGHRA and YSYEKL.

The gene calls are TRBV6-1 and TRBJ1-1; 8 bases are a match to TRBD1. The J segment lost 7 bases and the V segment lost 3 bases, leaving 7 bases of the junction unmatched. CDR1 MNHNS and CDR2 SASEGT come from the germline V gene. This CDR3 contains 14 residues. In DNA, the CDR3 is TGTGCCAGCAGTGAGGCAGGGGGCAGATTTGAAGCTTTCTTT. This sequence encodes CASSEAGGRFEAFF.

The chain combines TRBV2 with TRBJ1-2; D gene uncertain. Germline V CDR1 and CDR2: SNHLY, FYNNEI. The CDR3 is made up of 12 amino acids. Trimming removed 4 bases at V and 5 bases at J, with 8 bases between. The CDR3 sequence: CASSGSPYGYTF. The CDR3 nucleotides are TGTGCCAGCAGTGGTAGCCCGTATGGCTACACCTTC.

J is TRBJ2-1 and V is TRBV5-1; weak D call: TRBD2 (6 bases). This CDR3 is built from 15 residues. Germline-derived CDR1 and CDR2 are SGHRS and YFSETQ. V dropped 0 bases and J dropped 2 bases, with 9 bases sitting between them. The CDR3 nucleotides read TGCGCCAGCAGCTTGGGAGGCGGGACCTACAATGAGCAGTTCTTC. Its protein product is CASSLGGGTYNEQFF.

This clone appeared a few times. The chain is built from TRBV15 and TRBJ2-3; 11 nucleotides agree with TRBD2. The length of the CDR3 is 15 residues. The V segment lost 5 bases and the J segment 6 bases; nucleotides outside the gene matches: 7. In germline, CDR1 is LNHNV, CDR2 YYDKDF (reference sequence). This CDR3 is CATSGWTSGPDTQYF. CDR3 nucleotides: TGTGCCACCAGCGGATGGACTAGCGGGCCGGATACGCAGTATTTT.

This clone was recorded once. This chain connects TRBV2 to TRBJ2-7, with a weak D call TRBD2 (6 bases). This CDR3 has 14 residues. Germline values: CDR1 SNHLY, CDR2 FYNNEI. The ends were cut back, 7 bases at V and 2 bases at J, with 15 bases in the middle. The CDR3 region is CASNHRSGPYEQYF. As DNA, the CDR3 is TGTGCCAGCAATCACAGAAGCGGGCCCTACGAGCAGTACTTC.

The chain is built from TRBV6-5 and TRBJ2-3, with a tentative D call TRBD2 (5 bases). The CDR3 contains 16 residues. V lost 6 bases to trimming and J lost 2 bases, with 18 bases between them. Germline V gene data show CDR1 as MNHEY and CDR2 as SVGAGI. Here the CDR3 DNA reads TGTGCCAGCAGGTACCAGGCGTTCCGGGACACAGATACGCAGTATTTT. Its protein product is CASRYQAFRDTDTQYF.

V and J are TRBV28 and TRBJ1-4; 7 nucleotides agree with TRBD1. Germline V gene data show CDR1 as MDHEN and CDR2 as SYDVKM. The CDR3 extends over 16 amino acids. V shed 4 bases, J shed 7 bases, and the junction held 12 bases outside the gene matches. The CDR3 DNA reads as TGTGCCAGCAGTTCACTAACCAGGGGGGTCGGTGAAAAACTGTTTTTT. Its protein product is CASSSLTRGVGEKLFF.

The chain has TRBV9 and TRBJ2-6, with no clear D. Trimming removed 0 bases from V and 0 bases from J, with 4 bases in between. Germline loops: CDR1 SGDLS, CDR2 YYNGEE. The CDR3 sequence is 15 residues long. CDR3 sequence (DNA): TGTGCCAGCAGCGTAGGCAGCTCTGGGGCCAACGTCCTGACTTTC. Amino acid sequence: CASSVGSSGANVLTF.

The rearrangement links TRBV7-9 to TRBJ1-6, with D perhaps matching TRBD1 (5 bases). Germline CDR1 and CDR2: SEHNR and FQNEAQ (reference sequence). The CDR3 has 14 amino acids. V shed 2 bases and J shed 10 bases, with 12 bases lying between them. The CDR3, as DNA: TGTGCCAGCAGCTTAAGCAGGGATGGGTCACCCCTCCACTTT. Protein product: CASSLSRDGSPLHF.

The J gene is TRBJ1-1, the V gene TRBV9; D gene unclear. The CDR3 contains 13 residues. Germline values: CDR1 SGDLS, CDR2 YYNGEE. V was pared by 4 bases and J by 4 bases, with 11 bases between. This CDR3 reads CASSPVLGTEAFF. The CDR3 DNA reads TGTGCCAGCAGCCCCGTTCTAGGCACTGAAGCTTTCTTT.

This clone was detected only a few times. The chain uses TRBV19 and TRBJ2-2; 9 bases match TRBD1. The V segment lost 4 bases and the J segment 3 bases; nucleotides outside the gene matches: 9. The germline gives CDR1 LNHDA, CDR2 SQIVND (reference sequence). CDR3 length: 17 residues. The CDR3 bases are TGTGCCAGTAGTAAGGGTTCGGGACAGGGTTACACCGGGGAGCTGTTTTTT. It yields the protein CASSKGSGQGYTGELFF.

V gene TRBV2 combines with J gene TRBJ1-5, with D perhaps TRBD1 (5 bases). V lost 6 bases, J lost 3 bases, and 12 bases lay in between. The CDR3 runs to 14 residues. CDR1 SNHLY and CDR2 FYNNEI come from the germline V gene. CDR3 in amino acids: CASSRRQYNQPQHF. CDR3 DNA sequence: TGTGCCAGCAGCCGCCGACAGTACAATCAGCCCCAGCATTTT.

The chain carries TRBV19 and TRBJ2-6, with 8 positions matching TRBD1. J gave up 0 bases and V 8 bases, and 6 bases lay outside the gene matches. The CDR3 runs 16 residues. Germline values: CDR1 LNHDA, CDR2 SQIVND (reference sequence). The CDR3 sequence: CASSTGAGSGANVLTF. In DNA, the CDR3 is TGTGCCAGTTCGACAGGGGCTGGCTCTGGGGCCAACGTCCTGACTTTC.